The 6 T cell receptor beta chains below come from one sample, sequenced in a study of early T cells in non-severe SARS-CoV-2 infection. TCRdb reprocessed the 5' RACE reads via MiXCR and lists one record per CDR3 protein. The sample has tens of thousands of distinct CDR3 sequences, 10% to 15% seen once. Sequenced input: whole blood. The source is an adult who was a healthcare worker with PCR-confirmed SARS-CoV-2 infection or an uninfected control (not recorded which).

This clonotype was seen a few times. This sequence joins TRBV28 and TRBJ2-7; TRBD2 agrees at 9 bases. This CDR3 is built from 15 residues. Germline CDR1 and CDR2: MDHEN and SYDVKM. The trim removed 4 bases at V and 6 bases at J, leaving 10 bases unmatched. This chain's CDR3 is CASSSEGLAALEQYF. The CDR3 nucleotides read TGTGCCAGCAGTTCTGAGGGACTAGCTGCGCTCGAGCAGTACTTC.

A note on this clonotype: A read error may explain this, as a much larger clone is one base away. The gene calls are TRBV29-1 and TRBJ2-1, with 7 bases identical to TRBD2. Germline V gives CDR1 SQVTM, CDR2 ANQGSEA. The CDR3 totals 11 residues. CDR3 sequence: CGVGRWNEQFF. The CDR3 nucleotides read TGCGGCGTCGGGAGGTGGAATGAGCAGTTCTTC.

This clonotype was recorded a few times. V and J are TRBV2 and TRBJ2-1; a possible D gene is TRBD2 (5 bases). Trimming removed 9 bases at V and 10 bases at J, with 10 bases between. The germline V gene encodes CDR1 SNHLY and CDR2 FYNNEI. The CDR3 has 10 residues. The DNA of the CDR3 is TGTGCCAGGGTTTCGGGGGAGCAGTTCTTC. It yields the protein CARVSGEQFF.

The sample holds a few counts of this clonotype. The chain combines TRBV7-8 with TRBJ1-1; perhaps TRBD1 as D (5 bases). CDR3 size: 15 residues. Trimming removed 2 bases at V and 5 bases at J, with 15 bases between. Per the germline V gene, CDR1 is SGHVS and CDR2 is FQNEAQ. CDR3 coding DNA: TGTGCCAGCAGCTTATTCGGGGGGGAGAGTACTGAAGCTTTCTTT. Translating it yields CASSLFGGESTEAFF.

This clonotype was observed a few times. V gene TRBV6-2 or TRBV6-3 combines with J gene TRBJ1-1, with 11 bases identical to TRBD1. V trimming: 6 bases; J trimming: 3 bases; junction bases outside the gene matches: 9. Germline V gene data show CDR1 as MNHEY and CDR2 as SVGEGT. CDR3 length: 16 residues. The CDR3 nucleotides read TGTGCCAGCAGAGGGACAGGGGGGGATTTCGACACTGAAGCTTTCTTT. As protein: CASRGTGGDFDTEAFF.

The chain combines TRBV28 with TRBJ2-7, with D uncertain. V was shortened by 5 bases and J by 3 bases, with 14 bases between the two germline ends. Per germline, CDR1 MDHEN and CDR2 SYDVKM. CDR3 length equals 14 residues. The CDR3 spells CASSLPGPGYEQYF. The CDR3 region has the DNA TGTGCCAGCAGTCTCCCCGGGCCCGGCTACGAGCAGTACTTC.